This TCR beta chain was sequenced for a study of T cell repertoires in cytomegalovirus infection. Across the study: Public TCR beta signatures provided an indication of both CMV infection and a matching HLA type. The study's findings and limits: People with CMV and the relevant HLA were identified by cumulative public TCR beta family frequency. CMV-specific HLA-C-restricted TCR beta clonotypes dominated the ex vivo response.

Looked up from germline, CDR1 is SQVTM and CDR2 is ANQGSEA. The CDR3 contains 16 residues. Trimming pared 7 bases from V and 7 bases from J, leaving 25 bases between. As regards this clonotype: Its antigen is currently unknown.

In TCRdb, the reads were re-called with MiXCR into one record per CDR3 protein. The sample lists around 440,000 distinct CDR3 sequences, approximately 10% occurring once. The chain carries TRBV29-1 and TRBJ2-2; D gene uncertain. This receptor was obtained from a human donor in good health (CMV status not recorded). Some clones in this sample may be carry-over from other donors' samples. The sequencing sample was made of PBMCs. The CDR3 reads CSAATQAIKGYGELFF. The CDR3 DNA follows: TGCAGCGCCGCAACCCAGGCTATTAAAGGTTACGGGGAGCTGTTTTTT.